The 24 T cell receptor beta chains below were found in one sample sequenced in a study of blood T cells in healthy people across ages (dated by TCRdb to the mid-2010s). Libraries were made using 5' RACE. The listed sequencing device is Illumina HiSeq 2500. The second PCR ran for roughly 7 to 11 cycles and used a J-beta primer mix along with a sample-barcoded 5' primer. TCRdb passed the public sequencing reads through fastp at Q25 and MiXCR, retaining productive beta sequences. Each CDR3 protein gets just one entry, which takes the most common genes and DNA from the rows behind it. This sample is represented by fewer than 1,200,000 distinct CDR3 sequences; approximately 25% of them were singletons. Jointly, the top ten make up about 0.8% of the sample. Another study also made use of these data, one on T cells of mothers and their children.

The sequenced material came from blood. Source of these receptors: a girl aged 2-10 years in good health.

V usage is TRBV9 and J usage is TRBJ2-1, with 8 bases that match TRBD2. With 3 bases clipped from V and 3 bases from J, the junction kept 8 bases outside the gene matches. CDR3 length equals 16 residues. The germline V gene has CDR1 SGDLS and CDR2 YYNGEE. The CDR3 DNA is TGTGCCAGCAGCGCAGGCACGGGACTAGACTACAATGAGCAGTTCTTC. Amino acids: CASSAGTGLDYNEQFF.

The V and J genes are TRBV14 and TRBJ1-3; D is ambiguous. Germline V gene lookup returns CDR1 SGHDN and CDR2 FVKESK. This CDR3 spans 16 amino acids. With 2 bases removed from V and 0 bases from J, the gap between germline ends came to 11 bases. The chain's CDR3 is CASSQKKPYSGNTIYF. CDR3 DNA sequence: TGTGCCAGCAGCCAAAAGAAGCCTTACTCTGGAAACACCATATATTTT.

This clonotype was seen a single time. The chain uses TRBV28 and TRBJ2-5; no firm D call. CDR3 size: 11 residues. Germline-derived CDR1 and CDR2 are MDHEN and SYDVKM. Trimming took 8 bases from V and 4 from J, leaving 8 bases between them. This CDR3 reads CASVKGETQYF. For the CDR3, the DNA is TGTGCCAGCGTGAAAGGAGAGACCCAGTACTTC. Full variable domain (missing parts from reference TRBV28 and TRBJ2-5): DVKVTQSSRYLVKRTGEKVFLECVQDMDHENMFWYRQDPGLGLRLIYFSYDVKMKEKGDIPEGYSVSREKKERFSLILESASTNQTSMYLCASVKGETQYFGPGTRLLVL.

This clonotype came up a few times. The CDR3 coding sequence is TGTGCCAGCAGCCCCTCCGGGACTACGGTAAACATTCAGTACTTC. This codes for CASSPSGTTVNIQYF. The V gene is TRBV9, the J gene TRBJ2-4, with 7 nucleotides matching TRBD2. The CDR3 contains 15 residues. Germline-derived CDR1 and CDR2 are SGDLS and YYNGEE. The V and J ends lost 4 bases and 6 bases, in that order; junction bases with no gene match: 10.

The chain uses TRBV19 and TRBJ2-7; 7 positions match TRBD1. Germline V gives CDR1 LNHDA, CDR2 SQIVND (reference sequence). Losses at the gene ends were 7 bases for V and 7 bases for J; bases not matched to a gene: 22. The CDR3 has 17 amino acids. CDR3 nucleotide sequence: TGTGCCAGTAAAGGCTCACTCGGGACAGATGACATGGAGGAGCAGTACTTC. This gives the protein CASKGSLGTDDMEEQYF.

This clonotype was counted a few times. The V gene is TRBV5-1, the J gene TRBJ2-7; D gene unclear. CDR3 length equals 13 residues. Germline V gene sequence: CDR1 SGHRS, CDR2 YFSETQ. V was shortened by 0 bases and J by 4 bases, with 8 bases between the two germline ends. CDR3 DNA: TGCGCCAGCAGCTTGGGCTCATATTACGAGCAGTACTTC. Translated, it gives CASSLGSYYEQYF.

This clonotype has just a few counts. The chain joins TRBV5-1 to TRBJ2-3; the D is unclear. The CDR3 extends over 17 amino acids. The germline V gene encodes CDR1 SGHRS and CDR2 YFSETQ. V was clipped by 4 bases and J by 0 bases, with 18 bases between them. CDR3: CASSLNVDDTSTDTQYF. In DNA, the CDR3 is TGCGCCAGCAGCCTGAACGTGGACGATACTAGCACAGATACGCAGTATTTT.

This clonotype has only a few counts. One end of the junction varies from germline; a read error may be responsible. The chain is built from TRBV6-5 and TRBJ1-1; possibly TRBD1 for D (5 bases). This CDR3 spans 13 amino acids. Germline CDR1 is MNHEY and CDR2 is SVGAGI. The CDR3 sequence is CASQRGPNTKAFF. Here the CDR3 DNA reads TGTGCCAGCCAAAGGGGCCCTAACACTAAAGCTTTCTTT.

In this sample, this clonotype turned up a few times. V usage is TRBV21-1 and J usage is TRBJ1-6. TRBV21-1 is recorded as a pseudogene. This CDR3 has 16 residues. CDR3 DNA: TGTGCCAGCAGCCCCAGGCGGGATACGGGAAATTCACCCCTCCACTTT. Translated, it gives CASSPRRDTGNSPLHF.

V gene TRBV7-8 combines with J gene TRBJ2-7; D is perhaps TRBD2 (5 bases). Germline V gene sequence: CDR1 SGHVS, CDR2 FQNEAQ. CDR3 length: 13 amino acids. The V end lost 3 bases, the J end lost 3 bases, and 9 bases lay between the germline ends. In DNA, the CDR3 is TGTGCCAGCAGCTTGGACGAGGGCTACGAGCAGTACTTC. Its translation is CASSLDEGYEQYF. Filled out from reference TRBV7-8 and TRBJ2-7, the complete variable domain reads GAGVSQSPRYKVAKRGQDVALRCDPISGHVSLFWYQQALGQGPEFLTYFQNEAQLDKSGLPSDRFFAERPEGSVSTLKIQRTQQEDSAVYLCASSLDEGYEQYFGPGTRLTVT.

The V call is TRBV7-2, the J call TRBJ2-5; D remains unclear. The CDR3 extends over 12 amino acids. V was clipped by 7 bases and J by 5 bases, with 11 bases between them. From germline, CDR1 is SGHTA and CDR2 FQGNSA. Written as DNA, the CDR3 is TGTGCCAGCACCCGACCCCGGGAGACCCAGTACTTC. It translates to CASTRPRETQYF.

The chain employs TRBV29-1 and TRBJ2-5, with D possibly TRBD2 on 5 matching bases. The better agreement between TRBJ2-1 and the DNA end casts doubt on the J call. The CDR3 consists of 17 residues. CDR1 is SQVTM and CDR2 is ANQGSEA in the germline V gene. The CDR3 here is CSVDGRVASPASNEQFF. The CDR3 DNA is TGCAGCGTTGATGGGCGGGTAGCCAGCCCGGCGAGTAATGAGCAGTTCTTC.

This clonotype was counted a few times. This chain's CDR3 is CASSLTRGQPQHF. The CDR3 DNA follows: TGTGCCAGCAGTTTGACACGGGGCCAGCCCCAGCATTTT. This chain uses TRBV6-2 or TRBV6-3 with TRBJ1-5; D might be TRBD1 (5 bases). The CDR3 consists of 13 residues. CDR1 is MNHEY, CDR2 SVGEGT, per germline. Trimming took off 4 bases at V and 7 bases at J, with 11 bases between the two ends.

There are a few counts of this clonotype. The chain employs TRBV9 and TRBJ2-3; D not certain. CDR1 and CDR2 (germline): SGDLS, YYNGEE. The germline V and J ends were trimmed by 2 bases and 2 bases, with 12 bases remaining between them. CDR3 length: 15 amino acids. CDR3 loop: CASSVLEAPTDTQYF. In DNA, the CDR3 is TGTGCCAGCAGCGTTCTAGAGGCTCCCACAGATACGCAGTATTTT.

The CDR3 nucleotides read TGTGCCAGCGCCTTCTCGGGCGAGCAGTACTTC. This gives the protein CASAFSGEQYF. This chain connects TRBV28 to TRBJ2-7; D is unresolved. The CDR3 is 11 residues long. Germline assignment: CDR1 MDHEN and CDR2 SYDVKM. With 8 bases removed from V and 6 bases from J, the gap between germline ends came to 11 bases.

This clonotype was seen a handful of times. The CDR3 protein is CASSQLKYEQYF. CDR3 in DNA: TGTGCCAGCAGCCAATTAAAATACGAGCAGTACTTC. V and J are TRBV28 and TRBJ2-7; D not certain. V lost 6 bases and J lost 4, with 10 bases in between. Germline-derived CDR1 and CDR2 are MDHEN and SYDVKM. The CDR3 runs 12 residues.

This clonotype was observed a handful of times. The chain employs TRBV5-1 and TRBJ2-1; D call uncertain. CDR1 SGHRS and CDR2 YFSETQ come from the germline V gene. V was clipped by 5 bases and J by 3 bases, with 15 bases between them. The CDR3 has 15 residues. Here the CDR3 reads CASSSGTPLYNEQFF. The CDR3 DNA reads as TGCGCCAGCAGTTCTGGAACTCCCCTCTACAATGAGCAGTTCTTC.

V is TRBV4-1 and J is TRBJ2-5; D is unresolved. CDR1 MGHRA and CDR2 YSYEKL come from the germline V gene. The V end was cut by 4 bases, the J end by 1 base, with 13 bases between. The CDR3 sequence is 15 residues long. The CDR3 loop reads CASSRGSVVQETQYF. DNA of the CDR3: TGCGCCAGCAGCCGAGGTTCGGTAGTCCAAGAGACCCAGTACTTC.

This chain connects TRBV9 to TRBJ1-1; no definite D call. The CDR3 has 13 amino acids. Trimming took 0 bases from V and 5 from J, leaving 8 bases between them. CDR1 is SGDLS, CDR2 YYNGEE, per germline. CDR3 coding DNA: TGTGCCAGCAGCGTAGACGGGTGGACTGAAGCTTTCTTT. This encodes CASSVDGWTEAFF.

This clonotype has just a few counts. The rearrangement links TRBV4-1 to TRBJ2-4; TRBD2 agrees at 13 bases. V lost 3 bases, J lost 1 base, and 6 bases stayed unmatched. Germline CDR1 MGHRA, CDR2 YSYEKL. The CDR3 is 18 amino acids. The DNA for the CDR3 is TGCGCCAGCAGCCACGGACTAGCGGGAGTCTATGCCAAAAACATTCAGTACTTC. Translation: CASSHGLAGVYAKNIQYF.

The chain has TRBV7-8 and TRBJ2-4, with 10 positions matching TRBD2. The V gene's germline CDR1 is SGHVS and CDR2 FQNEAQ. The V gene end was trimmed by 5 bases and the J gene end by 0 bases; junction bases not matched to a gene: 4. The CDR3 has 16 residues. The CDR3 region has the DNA TGTGCCAGCAGCCCTCTAGCGGGAGAAGCCAAAAACATTCAGTACTTC. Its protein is CASSPLAGEAKNIQYF.

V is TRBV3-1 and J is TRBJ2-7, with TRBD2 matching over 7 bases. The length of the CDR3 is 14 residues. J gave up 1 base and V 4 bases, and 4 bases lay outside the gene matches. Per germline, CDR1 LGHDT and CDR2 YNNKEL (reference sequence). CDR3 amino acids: CASSRLAQSYEQYF. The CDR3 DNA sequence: TGTGCCAGCAGCCGACTAGCCCAATCCTACGAGCAGTACTTC.

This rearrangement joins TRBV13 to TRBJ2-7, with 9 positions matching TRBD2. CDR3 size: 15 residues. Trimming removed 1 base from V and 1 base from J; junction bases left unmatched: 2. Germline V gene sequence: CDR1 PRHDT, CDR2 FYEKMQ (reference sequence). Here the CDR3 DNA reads TGTGCCAGCAGCTTAGAAGCGGGAGGTTCCTACGAGCAGTACTTC. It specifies CASSLEAGGSYEQYF. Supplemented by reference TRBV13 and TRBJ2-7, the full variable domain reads AAGVIQSPRHLIKEKRETATLKCYPIPRHDTVYWYQQGPGQDPQFLISFYEKMQSDKGSIPDRFSAQQFSDYHSELNMSSLELGDSALYFCASSLEAGGSYEQYFGPGTRLTVT.

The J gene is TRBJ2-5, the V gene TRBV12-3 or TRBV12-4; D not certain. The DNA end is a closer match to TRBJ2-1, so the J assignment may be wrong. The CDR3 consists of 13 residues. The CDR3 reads CASSFTVGNEQFF. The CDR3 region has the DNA TGTGCCAGCAGTTTTACAGTGGGCAATGAGCAGTTCTTC.